This TCR beta chain was documented in a study of T cell changes during pregnancy in multiple sclerosis. Trimming shortened V by 1 base and J by 5 bases, and 12 bases separated the two germline ends. Germline V gene sequence: CDR1 SGHKS, CDR2 YYEKEE (reference sequence). CDR3 length equals 15 residues. The protocol was immunoSEQ multiplex PCR, while the TCRdb copy is restricted to in-frame clones and leaves out a portion. This sample has about 50,000 clones; about 93% occur once, and the top ten carry about 0.6%. This chain connects TRBV5-5 to TRBJ1-4; a weak D match, TRBD1 (5 bases). The sequence derives from a female donor in good health, enrolled as a control in a pregnancy study. Specimen: CD4+ T cells from peripheral blood mononuclear cells, collected after pregnancy. Here the CDR3 DNA reads TGTGCCAGCAGCTTGCTTGGGGAGGGGAATGAAAAACTGTTTTTT. It codes for CASSLLGEGNEKLFF.